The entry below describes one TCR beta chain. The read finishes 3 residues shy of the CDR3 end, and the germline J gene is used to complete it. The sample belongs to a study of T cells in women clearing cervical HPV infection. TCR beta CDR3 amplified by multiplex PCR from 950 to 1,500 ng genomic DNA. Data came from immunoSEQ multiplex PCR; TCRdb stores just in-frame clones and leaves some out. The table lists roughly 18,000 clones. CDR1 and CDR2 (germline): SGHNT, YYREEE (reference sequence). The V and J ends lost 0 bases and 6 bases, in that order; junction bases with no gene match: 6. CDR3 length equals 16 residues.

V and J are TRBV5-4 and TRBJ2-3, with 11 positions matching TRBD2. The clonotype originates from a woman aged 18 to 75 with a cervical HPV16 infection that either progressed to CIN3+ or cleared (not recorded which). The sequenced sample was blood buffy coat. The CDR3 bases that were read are TGTGCCAGCAGCTTGGTAGCGGGGGGGCCCGGCGATACG. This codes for CASSLVAGGPGDT. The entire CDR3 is CASSLVAGGPGDTQYF.